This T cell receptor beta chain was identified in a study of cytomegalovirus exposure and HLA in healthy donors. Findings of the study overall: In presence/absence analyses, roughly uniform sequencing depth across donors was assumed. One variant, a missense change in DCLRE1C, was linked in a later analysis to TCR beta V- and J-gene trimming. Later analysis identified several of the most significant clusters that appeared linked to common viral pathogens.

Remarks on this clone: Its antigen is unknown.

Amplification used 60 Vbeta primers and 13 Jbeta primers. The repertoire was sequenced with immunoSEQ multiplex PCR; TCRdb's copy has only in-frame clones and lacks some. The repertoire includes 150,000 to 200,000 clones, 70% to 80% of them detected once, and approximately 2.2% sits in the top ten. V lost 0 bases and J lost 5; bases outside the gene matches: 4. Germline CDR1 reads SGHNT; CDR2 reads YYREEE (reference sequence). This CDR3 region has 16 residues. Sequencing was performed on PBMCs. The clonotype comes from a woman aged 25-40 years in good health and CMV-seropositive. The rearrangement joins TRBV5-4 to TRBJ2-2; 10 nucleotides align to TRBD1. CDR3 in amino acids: CASSLGGQGETGELFF. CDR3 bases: TGTGCCAGCAGCTTGGGCGGACAGGGGGAAACCGGGGAGCTGTTTTTT.